The 20 T cell receptor beta chains given below trace back to one sample, sequenced in a study of blood T cell repertoires in COVID-19 (dated by TCRdb to 2020 to 2021). Libraries came from the immunoSEQ multiplex PCR assay. Not all clones reach the TCRdb copy of this immuneACCESS table, which keeps in-frame sequences only. Checked studies attribute under half of the gap to unresolved V genes and leave the rest unexplained. The table for this sample lists more than 150,000 clones; 70% to 90% of them were counted only once. 2.4% of the sample rests with the top ten. The specimen was peripheral blood. Receptor source: a woman in her 70s with acute or convalescent COVID-19.

V and J are TRBV18 and TRBJ2-7; D is unresolved. In germline, CDR1 is KGHSH, CDR2 LQKENI. The CDR3 covers 17 residues. Trimming pared 1 base from V and 3 bases from J, leaving 19 bases between. CDR3 nucleotides: TGTGCCAGCTCACCACGAGCAGGTTCTCCTATCATCTACGAGCAGTACTTC. It encodes CASSPRAGSPIIYEQYF.

The rearrangement joins TRBV18 to TRBJ1-2; 9 nucleotides align to TRBD1. This CDR3 region has 19 residues. The trim removed 3 bases at V and 0 bases at J, leaving 14 bases unmatched. The germline gives CDR1 KGHSH, CDR2 LQKENI. The CDR3 coding sequence is TGTGCCAGCTCACCGACGCTTATAAAAGGGACAGGGCCTAACTATGGCTACACCTTC. It is translated as CASSPTLIKGTGPNYGYTF. Filled out from reference TRBV18 and TRBJ1-2, the complete variable domain reads NAGVMQNPRHLVRRRGQEARLRCSPMKGHSHVYWYRQLPEEGLKFMVYLQKENIIDESGMPKERFSAEFPKEGPSILRIQQVVRGDSAAYFCASSPTLIKGTGPNYGYTFGSGTRLTVV.

The chain is built from TRBV29-1 and TRBJ1-1; 8 bases are shared with TRBD1. Unmatched junction bases numbered 7, after V lost 3 bases and J lost 1 base. This CDR3 spans 15 amino acids. Germline CDR1 is SQVTM and CDR2 is ANQGSEA. The CDR3 region is CSVEPGDRGNTEAFF. The CDR3 bases are TGCAGCGTTGAGCCTGGAGACAGGGGGAACACTGAAGCTTTCTTT.

The V call is TRBV7-9, the J call TRBJ1-6, with 8 bases aligning to TRBD1. J was trimmed by 8 bases and V by 6 bases; bases with no gene match: 9. The V gene's germline CDR1 is SEHNR and CDR2 FQNEAQ (reference sequence). The CDR3 extends over 15 amino acids. CDR3 loop: CASSPQGEGDSPLHF. The CDR3 DNA sequence: TGTGCCAGCAGTCCACAGGGGGAAGGGGATTCACCCCTCCACTTT. The complete variable domain, with remaining parts taken from reference TRBV7-9 and TRBJ1-6, reads DTGVSQNPRHKITKRGQNVTFRCDPISEHNRLYWYRQTLGQGPEFLTYFQNEAQLEKSRLLSDRFSAERPKGSFSTLEIQRTEQGDSAMYLCASSPQGEGDSPLHFGNGTRLTVT.

CDR3 nucleotides: TGTGCCAGTAAGAGGCAGGGGGCTGACTATGGCTACACCTTC. It encodes CASKRQGADYGYTF. The chain joins TRBV19 to TRBJ1-2; 8 nucleotides align to TRBD1. CDR1 and CDR2 (germline): LNHDA, SQIVND (reference sequence). V trimming: 7 bases; J trimming: 3 bases; junction bases outside the gene matches: 7. This CDR3 region has 14 residues.

This rearrangement joins TRBV7-8 to TRBJ2-6; TRBD1 agrees at 11 bases. This CDR3 has 19 amino acids. The germline V gene encodes CDR1 SGHVS and CDR2 FQNEAQ. V lost 1 base to trimming and J lost 0 bases; unmatched junction nucleotides: 5. DNA for the CDR3: TGTGCCAGCAGCTTAGTTGTTGGGACAGGGGGCTCTGGGGCCAACGTCCTGACTTTC. As protein: CASSLVVGTGGSGANVLTF.

This chain uses TRBV7-2 with TRBJ1-6; D is unresolved. This CDR3 is built from 14 residues. The germline gives CDR1 SGHTA, CDR2 FQGNSA. V lost 2 bases to trimming and J lost 13 bases, with 15 bases between them. The CDR3 sequence: CASSLLAAIAPLHF. CDR3 in DNA: TGTGCCAGCAGCTTATTGGCGGCGATTGCGCCCCTCCACTTT.

This clone has just a few counts. The chain couples TRBV2 to TRBJ2-1; 9 nucleotides align to TRBD2. CDR1 is SNHLY, CDR2 FYNNEI, per germline. V lost 5 bases and J lost 4; bases outside the gene matches: 6. The length of the CDR3 is 15 residues. Here the CDR3 reads CASSLAGRTYNEQFF. For the CDR3, the DNA is TGTGCCAGCAGTCTAGCGGGGAGAACATACAATGAGCAGTTCTTC.

The chain recombines TRBV28 with TRBJ1-6; no clear D. Germline lookup yields CDR1 MDHEN and CDR2 SYDVKM. Trimming removed 7 bases from V and 5 bases from J, with 15 bases in between. The CDR3 totals 15 residues. CDR3 in amino acids: CASNPRGRNNSPLHF. In nucleotides, the CDR3 is TGTGCCAGCAACCCCAGAGGTCGAAATAATTCACCCCTCCACTTT.

The CDR3 sequence is CASSQVYGTGDGNTEAFF. CDR3 bases: TGTGCCAGCAGCCAAGTCTACGGGACAGGGGATGGGAACACTGAAGCTTTCTTT. This sequence joins TRBV14 and TRBJ1-1, with 10 bases aligning to TRBD1. J lost 1 base, V lost 1 base, and 9 bases had no gene match. From germline, CDR1 is SGHDN and CDR2 FVKESK. The CDR3 consists of 18 residues.

The V gene is TRBV7-9, the J gene TRBJ2-4; TRBD2 matches 8 bases. The CDR3 extends over 15 amino acids. Germline V CDR1 and CDR2: SEHNR, FQNEAQ (reference sequence). J was trimmed by 6 bases and V by 5 bases; bases with no gene match: 9. CDR3 in DNA: TGTGCCAGCAGCCGCTCGGGGGGGCTGGGAAACATTCAGTACTTC. It encodes CASSRSGGLGNIQYF. The full variable domain, in which reference TRBV7-9 and TRBJ2-4 provide the parts outside the CDR3, is DTGVSQNPRHKITKRGQNVTFRCDPISEHNRLYWYRQTLGQGPEFLTYFQNEAQLEKSRLLSDRFSAERPKGSFSTLEIQRTEQGDSAMYLCASSRSGGLGNIQYFGAGTRLSVL.

This clone occurred a few times. The genes are TRBV25-1 and TRBJ1-6; D gene ambiguous. The CDR3 spans 15 residues. The germline CDR1 and CDR2 sequences are MGHDK and SYGVNS. Trimming took 3 bases from V and 0 from J, leaving 6 bases between them. The CDR3 sequence is CASSDLTSYNSPLHF. CDR3 coding DNA: TGTGCCAGCAGTGACCTAACCTCCTATAATTCACCCCTCCACTTT.

The chain carries TRBV5-1 and TRBJ2-7; 7 nucleotides match TRBD2. Looked up from germline, CDR1 is SGHRS and CDR2 is YFSETQ. The CDR3 runs to 15 residues. Trimming at V came to 4 bases and at J to 6 bases, leaving 13 bases not matched to a gene. The CDR3 is CASSVRGVGYGEQYF. The CDR3 bases are TGCGCCAGCAGCGTCCGGGGGGTCGGTTACGGCGAGCAGTACTTC. Full variable domain (missing parts from reference TRBV5-1 and TRBJ2-7): KAGVTQTPRYLIKTRGQQVTLSCSPISGHRSVSWYQQTPGQGLQFLFEYFSETQRNKGNFPGRFSGRQFSNSRSEMNVSTLELGDSALYLCASSVRGVGYGEQYFGPGTRLTVT.

The chain has TRBV19 and TRBJ1-2; D perhaps matches TRBD1 (5 bases). The CDR3 consists of 13 residues. The V gene lost 8 bases and the J gene lost 5 bases, with 15 bases spanning the gap. The germline CDR1 and CDR2 sequences are LNHDA and SQIVND (reference sequence). This chain's CDR3 is CASESPGWYGYTF. The DNA of the CDR3 is TGTGCCAGTGAAAGCCCAGGGTGGTATGGCTACACCTTC.

This clone was recorded once. V usage is TRBV7-8 and J usage is TRBJ2-5; 8 nucleotides match TRBD2. CDR1 and CDR2 from the germline V gene are SGHVS and FQNEAQ. The CDR3 consists of 15 residues. The junction had 7 bases not matched to a gene; V was cut back by 0 bases and J by 7 bases. DNA of the CDR3: TGTGCCAGCAGCTTAGCGTTGAGCGCGGGGGGGACCCAGTACTTC. Its translation: CASSLALSAGGTQYF.

CDR3 sequence reads: CASSKTVSNQPQHF. Here the CDR3 DNA reads TGTGCCAGCAGTAAGACAGTTAGCAATCAGCCCCAGCATTTT. The chain combines TRBV6-2 or TRBV6-3 with TRBJ1-5; the D gene is possibly TRBD1 (5 bases). The CDR3 contains 14 residues. Trimming removed 5 bases from V and 0 bases from J, with 8 bases in between. In germline, CDR1 is MNHEY, CDR2 SVGEGT.

This clone has just one count. The chain carries TRBV7-9 and TRBJ2-1; no firm D call. This CDR3 is built from 13 residues. V was clipped by 1 base and J by 10 bases, with 11 bases between them. Germline V lookup: CDR1 SEHNR, CDR2 FQNEAQ (reference sequence). DNA for the CDR3: TGTGCCAGCAGCTTAGTAATCAGGTCGGAGCAGTTCTTC. This gives the protein CASSLVIRSEQFF.

The chain employs TRBV6-5 and TRBJ1-5; D is perhaps TRBD1 (5 bases). The CDR3 sequence is 15 residues long. CDR1 MNHEY and CDR2 SVGAGI come from the germline V gene. V was shortened by 2 bases and J by 2 bases, with 10 bases between the two germline ends. CDR3 region: CASSYRWGGNQPQHF. The CDR3 DNA follows: TGTGCCAGCAGTTACCGCTGGGGGGGCAATCAGCCCCAGCATTTT.

The chain joins TRBV19 to TRBJ1-5; D possibly corresponds to TRBD1 (5 bases). The CDR3 extends over 16 amino acids. Germline lookup yields CDR1 LNHDA and CDR2 SQIVND (reference sequence). V lost 6 bases, J lost 2 bases, and 17 bases lay in between. CDR3 loop: CASSNSDRRGNQPQHF. Here the CDR3 DNA reads TGTGCCAGTAGCAACTCCGACAGAAGGGGCAATCAGCCCCAGCATTTT.

The chain couples TRBV27 to TRBJ1-1; perhaps TRBD1 as D (6 bases). CDR1 is MNHEY and CDR2 is SMNVEV in the germline V gene (reference sequence). The CDR3 runs to 16 residues. V lost 5 bases and J 1 base, leaving 17 bases between the germline ends. The CDR3 loop is CASSPRGGGGNTEAFF. The CDR3 DNA reads TGTGCCAGCAGTCCCAGGGGTGGGGGTGGGAACACTGAAGCTTTCTTT.